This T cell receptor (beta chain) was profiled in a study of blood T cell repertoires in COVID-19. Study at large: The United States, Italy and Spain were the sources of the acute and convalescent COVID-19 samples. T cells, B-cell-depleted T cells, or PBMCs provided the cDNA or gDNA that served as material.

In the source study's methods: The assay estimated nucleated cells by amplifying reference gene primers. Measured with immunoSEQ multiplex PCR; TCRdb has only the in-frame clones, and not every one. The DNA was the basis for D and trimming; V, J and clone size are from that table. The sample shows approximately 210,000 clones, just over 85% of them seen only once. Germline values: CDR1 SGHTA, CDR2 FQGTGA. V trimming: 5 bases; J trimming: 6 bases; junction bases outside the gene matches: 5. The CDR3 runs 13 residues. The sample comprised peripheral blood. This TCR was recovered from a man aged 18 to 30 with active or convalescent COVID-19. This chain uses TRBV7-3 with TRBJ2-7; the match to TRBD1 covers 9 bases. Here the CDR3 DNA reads TGTGCCAGCAGCCCGGACAGGGGAGGCGAGCAGTACTTC. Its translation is CASSPDRGGEQYF. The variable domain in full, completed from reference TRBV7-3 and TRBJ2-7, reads GAGVSQTPSNKVTEKGKYVELRCDPISGHTALYWYRQSLGQGPEFLIYFQGTGAADDSGLPNDRFFAVRPEGSVSTLKIQRTERGDSAVYLCASSPDRGGEQYFGPGTRLTVT.